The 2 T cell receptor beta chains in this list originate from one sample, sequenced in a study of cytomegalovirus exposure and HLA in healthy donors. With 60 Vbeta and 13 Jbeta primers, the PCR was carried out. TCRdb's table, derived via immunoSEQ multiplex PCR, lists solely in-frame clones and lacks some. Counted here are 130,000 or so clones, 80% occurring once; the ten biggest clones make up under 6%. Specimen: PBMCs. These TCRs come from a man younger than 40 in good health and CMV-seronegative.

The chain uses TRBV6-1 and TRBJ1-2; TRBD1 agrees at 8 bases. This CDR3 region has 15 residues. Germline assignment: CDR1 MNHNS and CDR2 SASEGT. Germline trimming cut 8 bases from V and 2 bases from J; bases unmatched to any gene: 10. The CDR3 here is CASLRDRNLNYGYTF. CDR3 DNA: TGTGCCAGCCTCCGGGACAGGAATTTGAACTATGGCTACACCTTC.

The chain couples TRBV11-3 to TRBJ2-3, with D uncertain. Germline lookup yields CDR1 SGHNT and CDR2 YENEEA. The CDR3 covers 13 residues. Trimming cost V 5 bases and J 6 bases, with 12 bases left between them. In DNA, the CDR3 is TGTGCCAGCAGCACCGACTCCTCTGATACGCAGTATTTT. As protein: CASSTDSSDTQYF.